This T cell receptor beta chain was captured by sequencing in a study of T cell changes during pregnancy in multiple sclerosis. The V end was cut by 6 bases, the J end by 5 bases, with 19 bases between. CDR3 length: 16 residues. Germline-derived CDR1 and CDR2 are LNHDA and SQIVND (reference sequence). Sequencing used immunoSEQ multiplex PCR; TCRdb keeps in-frame clones, though not all of them. Of approximately 90,000 clones in the sample, around 90% were seen once. The input for sequencing was peripheral blood, taken before pregnancy. J is TRBJ2-2 and V is TRBV19, with D possibly being TRBD2 (6 bases). The sequence was obtained from a female donor with multiple sclerosis, enrolled in a pregnancy study. DNA for the CDR3: TGTGCCAGTAGACACGTCGGGGGAGGACGTACCGGGGAGCTGTTTTTT. Encoded protein: CASRHVGGGRTGELFF.